This T cell receptor (beta chain) was sequenced for a study of radiotherapy plus CTLA-4 blockade in lung cancer (dated by TCRdb to the late 2010s). The study in broad terms: Objective responses occurred in more than 15% of enrolled patients, and 31% achieved disease control.

Focal radiation therapy combined with CTLA-4 blockade (ipilimumab) was tested in patients with chemo-refractory metastatic non-small-cell lung cancer. General conclusions and limits of the study: Early dynamic changes in blood T cell clones, together with increased serum interferon-beta after radiation, were reported as the strongest predictors of response. After treatment with radiotherapy and ipilimumab, TCR clones that came from tumors expanded in the peripheral blood.

Details on this clone: Its cognate antigen has yet to be identified. The sample holds no much larger clone one base away, and base qualities are not on file.

The library was obtained by the immunoSEQ multiplex PCR assay. TCRdb limited this immuneACCESS table to in-frame rearrangements with V and J called. A share of clones is missing; checked studies link under half to unresolved V genes, and the rest is unexplained. This sample holds approximately 90,000 clones; roughly 80% were observed only once. Roughly 0.85% of the sample rests with the top ten. V and J lose 5 bases and 2 bases, and a span of 12 bases separates them. As encoded in the germline V gene, CDR1 is SGHVS while CDR2 is FNYEAQ. The CDR3 has 14 amino acids, counting the end cysteine and phenylalanine. Only the CDR3 region is kept as DNA, spanning 42 bases read in frame from base 1.

The chain links TRBV7-6 with TRBJ2-5, and TRBD1 may be the D gene, going by 5 matching bases. Sequences were derived from peripheral blood, sampled from a patient treated with radiotherapy plus ipilimumab. The origin of this receptor is a human donor with non-small cell lung cancer who had stable disease on radiotherapy plus ipilimumab. Here the CDR3 is given as CASSLRQLQETQYF. The bases read TGTGCCAGCAGCCTCAGACAGTTACAAGAGACCCAGTACTTC.